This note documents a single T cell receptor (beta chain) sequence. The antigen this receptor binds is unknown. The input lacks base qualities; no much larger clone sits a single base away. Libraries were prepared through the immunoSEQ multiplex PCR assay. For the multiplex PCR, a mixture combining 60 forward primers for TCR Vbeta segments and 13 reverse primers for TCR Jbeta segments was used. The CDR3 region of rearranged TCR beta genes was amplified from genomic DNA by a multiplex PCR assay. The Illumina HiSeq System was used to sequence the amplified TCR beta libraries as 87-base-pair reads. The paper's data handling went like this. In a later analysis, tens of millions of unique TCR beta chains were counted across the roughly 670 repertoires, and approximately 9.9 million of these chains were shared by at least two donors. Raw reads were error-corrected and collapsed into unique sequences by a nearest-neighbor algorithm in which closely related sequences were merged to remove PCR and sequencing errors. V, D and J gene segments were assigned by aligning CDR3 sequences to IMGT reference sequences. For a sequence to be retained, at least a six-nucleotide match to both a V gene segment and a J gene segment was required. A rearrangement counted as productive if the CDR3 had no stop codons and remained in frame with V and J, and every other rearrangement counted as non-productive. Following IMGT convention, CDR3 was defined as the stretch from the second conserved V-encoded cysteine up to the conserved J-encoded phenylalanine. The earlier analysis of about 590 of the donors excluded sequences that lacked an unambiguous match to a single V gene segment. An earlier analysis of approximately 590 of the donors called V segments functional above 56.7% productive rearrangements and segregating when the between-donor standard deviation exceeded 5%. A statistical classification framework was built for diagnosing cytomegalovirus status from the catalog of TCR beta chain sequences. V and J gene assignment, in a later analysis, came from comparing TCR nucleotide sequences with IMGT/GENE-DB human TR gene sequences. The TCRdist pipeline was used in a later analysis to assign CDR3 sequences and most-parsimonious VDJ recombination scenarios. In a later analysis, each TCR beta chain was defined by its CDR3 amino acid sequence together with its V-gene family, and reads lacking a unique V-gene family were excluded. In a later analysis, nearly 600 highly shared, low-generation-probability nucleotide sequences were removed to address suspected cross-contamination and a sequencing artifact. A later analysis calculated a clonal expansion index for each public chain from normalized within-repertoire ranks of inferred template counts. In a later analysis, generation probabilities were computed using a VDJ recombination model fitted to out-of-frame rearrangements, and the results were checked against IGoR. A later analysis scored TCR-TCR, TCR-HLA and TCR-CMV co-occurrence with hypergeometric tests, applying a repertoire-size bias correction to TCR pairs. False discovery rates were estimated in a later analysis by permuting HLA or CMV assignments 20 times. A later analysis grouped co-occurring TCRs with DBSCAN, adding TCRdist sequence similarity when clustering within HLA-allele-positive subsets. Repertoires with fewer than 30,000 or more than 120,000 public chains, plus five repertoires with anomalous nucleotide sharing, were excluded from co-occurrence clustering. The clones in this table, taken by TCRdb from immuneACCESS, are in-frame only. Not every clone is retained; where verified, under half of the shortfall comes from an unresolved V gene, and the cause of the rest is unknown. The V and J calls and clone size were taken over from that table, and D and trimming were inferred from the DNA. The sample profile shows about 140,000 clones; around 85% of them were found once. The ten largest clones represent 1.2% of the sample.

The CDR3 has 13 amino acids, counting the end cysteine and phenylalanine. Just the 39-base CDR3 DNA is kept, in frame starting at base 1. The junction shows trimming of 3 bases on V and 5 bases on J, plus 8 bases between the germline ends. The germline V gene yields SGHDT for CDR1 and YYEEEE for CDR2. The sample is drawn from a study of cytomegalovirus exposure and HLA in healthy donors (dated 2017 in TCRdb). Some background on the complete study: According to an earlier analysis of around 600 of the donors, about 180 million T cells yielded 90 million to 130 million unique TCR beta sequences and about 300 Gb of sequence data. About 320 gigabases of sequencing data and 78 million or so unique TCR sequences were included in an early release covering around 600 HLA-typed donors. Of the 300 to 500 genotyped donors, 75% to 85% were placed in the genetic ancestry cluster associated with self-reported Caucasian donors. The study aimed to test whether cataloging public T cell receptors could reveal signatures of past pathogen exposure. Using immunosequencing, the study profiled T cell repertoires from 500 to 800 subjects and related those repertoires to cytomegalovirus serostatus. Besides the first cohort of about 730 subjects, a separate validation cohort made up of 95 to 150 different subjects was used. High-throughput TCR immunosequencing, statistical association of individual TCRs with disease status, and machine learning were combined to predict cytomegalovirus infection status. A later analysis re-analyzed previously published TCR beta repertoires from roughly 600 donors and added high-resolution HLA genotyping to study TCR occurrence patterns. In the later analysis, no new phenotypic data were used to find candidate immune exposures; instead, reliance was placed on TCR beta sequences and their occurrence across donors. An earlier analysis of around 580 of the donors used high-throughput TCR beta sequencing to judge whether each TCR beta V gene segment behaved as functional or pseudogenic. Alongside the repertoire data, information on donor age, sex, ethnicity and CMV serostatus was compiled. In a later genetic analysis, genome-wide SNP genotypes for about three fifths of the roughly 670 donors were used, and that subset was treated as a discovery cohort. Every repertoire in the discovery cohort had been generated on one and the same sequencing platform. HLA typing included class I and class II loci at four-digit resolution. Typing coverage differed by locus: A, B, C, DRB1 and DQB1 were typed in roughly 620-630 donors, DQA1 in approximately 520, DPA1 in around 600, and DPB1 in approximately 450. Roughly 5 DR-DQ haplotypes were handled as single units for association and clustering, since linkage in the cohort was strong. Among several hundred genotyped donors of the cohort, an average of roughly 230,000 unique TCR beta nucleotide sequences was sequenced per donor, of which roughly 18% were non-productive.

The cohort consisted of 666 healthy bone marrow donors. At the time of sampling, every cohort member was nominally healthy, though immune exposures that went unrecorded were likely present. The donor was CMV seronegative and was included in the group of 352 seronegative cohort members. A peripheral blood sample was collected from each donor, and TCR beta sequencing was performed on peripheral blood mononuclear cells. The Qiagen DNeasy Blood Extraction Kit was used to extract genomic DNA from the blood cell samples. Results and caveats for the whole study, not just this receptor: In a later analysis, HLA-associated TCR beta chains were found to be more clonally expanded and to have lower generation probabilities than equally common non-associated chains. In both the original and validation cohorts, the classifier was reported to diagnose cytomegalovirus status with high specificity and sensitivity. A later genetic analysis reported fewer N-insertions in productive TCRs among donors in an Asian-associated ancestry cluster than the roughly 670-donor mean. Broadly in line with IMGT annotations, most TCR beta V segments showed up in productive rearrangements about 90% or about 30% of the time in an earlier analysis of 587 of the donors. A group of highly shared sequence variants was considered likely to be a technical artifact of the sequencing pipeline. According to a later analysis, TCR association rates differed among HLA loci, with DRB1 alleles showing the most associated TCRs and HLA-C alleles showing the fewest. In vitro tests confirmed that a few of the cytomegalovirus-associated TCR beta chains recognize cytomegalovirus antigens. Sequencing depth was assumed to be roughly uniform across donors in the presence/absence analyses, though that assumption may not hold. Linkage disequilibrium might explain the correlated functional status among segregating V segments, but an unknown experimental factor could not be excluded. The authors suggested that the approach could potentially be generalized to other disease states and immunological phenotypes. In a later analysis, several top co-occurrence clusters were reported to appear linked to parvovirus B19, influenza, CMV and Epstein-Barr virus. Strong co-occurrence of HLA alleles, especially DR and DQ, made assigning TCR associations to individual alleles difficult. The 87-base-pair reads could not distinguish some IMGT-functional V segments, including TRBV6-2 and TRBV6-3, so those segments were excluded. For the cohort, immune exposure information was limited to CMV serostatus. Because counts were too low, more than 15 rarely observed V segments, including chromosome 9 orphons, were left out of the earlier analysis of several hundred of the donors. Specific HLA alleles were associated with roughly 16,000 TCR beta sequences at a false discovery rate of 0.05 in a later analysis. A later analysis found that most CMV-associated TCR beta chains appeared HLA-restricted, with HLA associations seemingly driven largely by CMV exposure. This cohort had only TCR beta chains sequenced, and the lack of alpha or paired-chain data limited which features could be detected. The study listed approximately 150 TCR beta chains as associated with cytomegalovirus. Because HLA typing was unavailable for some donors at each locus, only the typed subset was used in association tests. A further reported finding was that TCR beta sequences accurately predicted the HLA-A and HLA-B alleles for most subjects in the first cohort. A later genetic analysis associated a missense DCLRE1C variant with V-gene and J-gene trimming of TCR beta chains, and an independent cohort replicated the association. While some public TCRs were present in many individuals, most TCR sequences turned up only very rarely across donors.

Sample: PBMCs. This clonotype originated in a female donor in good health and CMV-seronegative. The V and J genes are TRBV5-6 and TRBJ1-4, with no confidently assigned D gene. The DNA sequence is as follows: TGTGCCAGCAGCTCGACGGGAAATGAAAAACTGTTTTTT. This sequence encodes CASSSTGNEKLFF.